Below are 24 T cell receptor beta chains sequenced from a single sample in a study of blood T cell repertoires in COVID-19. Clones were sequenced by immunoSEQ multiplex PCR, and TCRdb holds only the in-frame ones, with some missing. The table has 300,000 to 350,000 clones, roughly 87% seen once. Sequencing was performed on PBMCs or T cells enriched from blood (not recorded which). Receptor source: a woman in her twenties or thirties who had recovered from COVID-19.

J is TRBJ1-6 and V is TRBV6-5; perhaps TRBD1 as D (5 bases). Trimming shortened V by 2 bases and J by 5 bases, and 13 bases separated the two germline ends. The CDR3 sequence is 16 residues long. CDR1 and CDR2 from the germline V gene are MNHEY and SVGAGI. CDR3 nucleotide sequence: TGTGCCAGCAGTTACAGCAGGGTCGATAATAATTCACCCCTCCACTTT. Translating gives CASSYSRVDNNSPLHF.

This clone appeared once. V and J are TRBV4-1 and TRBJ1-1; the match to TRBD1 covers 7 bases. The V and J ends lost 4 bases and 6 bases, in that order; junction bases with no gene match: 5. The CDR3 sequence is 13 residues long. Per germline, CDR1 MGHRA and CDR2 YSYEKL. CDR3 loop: CASSPTGTPEAFF. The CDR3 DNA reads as TGCGCCAGCAGCCCGACAGGGACCCCTGAAGCTTTCTTT.

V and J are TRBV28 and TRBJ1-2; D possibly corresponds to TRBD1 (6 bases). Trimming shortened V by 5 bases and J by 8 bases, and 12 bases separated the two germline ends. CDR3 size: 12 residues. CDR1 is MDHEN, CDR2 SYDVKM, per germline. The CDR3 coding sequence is TGTGCCAGCAGTCGGGACATTAGGGGCTACACCTTC. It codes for CASSRDIRGYTF.

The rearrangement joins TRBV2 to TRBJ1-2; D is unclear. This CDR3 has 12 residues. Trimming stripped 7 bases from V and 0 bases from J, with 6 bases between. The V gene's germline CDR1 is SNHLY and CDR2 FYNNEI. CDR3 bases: TGTGCCAGCAAAATCACTAACTATGGCTACACCTTC. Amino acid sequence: CASKITNYGYTF. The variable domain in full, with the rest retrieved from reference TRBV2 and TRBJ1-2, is EPEVTQTPSHQVTQMGQEVILRCVPISNHLYFYWYRQILGQKVEFLVSFYNNEISEKSEIFDDQFSVERPDGSNFTLKIRSTKLEDSAMYFCASKITNYGYTFGSGTRLTVV.

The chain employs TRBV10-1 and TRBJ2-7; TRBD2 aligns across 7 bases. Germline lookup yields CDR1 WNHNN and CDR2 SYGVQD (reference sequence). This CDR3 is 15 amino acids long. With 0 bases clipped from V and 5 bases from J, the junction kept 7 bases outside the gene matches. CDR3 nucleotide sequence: TGCGCCAGCAGTGAGTCCAGACTAGCAGATAACGAGCAGTACTTC. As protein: CASSESRLADNEQYF.

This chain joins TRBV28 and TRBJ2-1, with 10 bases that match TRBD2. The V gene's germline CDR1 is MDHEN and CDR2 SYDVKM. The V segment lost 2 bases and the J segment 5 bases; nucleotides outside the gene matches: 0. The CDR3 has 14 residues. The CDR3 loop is CASSLLAGDNEQFF. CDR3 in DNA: TGTGCCAGCAGTTTACTAGCGGGGGACAATGAGCAGTTCTTC. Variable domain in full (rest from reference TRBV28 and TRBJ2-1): DVKVTQSSRYLVKRTGEKVFLECVQDMDHENMFWYRQDPGLGLRLIYFSYDVKMKEKGDIPEGYSVSREKKERFSLILESASTNQTSMYLCASSLLAGDNEQFFGPGTRLTVL.

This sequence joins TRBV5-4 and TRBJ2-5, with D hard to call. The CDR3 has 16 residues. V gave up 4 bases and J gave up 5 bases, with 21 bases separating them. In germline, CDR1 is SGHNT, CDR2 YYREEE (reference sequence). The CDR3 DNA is TGTGCCAGCAGCCGGAAGGCGGAGCTTTTGTCGGAGACCCAGTACTTC. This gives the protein CASSRKAELLSETQYF.

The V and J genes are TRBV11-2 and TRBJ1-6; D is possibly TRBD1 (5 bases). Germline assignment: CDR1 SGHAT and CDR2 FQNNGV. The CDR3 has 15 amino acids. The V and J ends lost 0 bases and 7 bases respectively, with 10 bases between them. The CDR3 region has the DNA TGTGCCAGCAGCTTAGAATCCAGGGAAAATTCACCCCTCCACTTT. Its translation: CASSLESRENSPLHF.

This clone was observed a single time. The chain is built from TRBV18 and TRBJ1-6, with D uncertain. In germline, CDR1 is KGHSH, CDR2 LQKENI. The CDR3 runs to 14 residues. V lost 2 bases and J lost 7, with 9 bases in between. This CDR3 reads CASSPDTDNSPLHF. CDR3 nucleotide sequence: TGTGCCAGCTCACCAGACACCGACAATTCACCCCTCCACTTT.

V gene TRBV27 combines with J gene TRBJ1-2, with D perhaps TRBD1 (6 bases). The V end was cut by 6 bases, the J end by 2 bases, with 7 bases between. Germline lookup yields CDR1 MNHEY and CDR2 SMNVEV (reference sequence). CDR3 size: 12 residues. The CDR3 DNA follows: TGTGCCAGCAGAGGGACAAACTATGGCTACACCTTC. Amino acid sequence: CASRGTNYGYTF.

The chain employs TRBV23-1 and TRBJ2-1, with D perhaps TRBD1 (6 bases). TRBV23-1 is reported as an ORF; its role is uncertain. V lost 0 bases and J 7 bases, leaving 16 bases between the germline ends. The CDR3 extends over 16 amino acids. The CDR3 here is CASSQSRQVFANEQFF. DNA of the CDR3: TGCGCCAGCAGTCAATCTCGACAGGTTTTCGCAAATGAGCAGTTCTTC.

The DNA of the CDR3 is TGTGCCTGGAGTGTGGGACAGGGGCCCTCCTACGAGCAGTACTTC. It yields the protein CAWSVGQGPSYEQYF. The V gene is TRBV30, the J gene TRBJ2-7, with TRBD1 matching over 10 bases. Germline-derived CDR1 and CDR2 are GTSNPN and SVGIG (reference sequence). The junction had 2 bases not matched to a gene; V was cut back by 0 bases and J by 0 bases. The CDR3 sequence is 15 residues long.

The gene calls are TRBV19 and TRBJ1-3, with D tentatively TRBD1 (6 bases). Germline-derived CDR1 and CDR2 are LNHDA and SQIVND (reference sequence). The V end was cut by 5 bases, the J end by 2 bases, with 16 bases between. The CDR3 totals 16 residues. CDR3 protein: CASSVTGSLTGNTIYF. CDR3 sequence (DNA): TGTGCCAGTAGTGTAACAGGGTCCCTCACTGGAAACACCATATATTTT.

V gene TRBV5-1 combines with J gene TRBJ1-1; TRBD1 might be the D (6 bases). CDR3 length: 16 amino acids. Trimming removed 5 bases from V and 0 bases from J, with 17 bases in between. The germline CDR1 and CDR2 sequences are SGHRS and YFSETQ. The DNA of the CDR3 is TGCGCCAGCAGTTATTCTGGCGGGGGCCTGAACACTGAAGCTTTCTTT. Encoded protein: CASSYSGGGLNTEAFF.

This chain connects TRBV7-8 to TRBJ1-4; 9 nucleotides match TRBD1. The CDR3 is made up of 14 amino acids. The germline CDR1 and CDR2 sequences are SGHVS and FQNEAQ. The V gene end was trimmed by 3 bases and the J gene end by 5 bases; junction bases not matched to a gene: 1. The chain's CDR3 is CASSFGQGNEKLFF. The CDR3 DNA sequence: TGTGCCAGCAGCTTTGGACAGGGGAATGAAAAACTGTTTTTT.

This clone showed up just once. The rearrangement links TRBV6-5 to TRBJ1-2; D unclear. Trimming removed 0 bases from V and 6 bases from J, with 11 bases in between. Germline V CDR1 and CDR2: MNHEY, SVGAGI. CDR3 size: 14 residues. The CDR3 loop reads CASSYSVLRDGYTF. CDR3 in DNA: TGTGCCAGCAGTTACTCGGTCCTACGGGATGGCTACACCTTC.

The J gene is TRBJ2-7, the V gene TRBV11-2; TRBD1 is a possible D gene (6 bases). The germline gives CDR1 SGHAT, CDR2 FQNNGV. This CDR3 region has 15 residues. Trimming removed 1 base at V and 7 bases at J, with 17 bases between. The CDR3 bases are TGTGCCAGCAGCTTAGGCGCTGGGGACATCCTAGAGCAGTACTTC. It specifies CASSLGAGDILEQYF.

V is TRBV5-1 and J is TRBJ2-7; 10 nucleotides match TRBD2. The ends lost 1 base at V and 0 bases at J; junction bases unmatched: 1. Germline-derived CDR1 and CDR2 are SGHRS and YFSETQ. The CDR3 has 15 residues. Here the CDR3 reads CASSLRLAGSYEQYF. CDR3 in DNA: TGCGCCAGCAGCTTGCGACTAGCGGGCTCCTACGAGCAGTACTTC. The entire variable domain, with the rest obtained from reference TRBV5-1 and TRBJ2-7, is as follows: KAGVTQTPRYLIKTRGQQVTLSCSPISGHRSVSWYQQTPGQGLQFLFEYFSETQRNKGNFPGRFSGRQFSNSRSEMNVSTLELGDSALYLCASSLRLAGSYEQYFGPGTRLTVT.

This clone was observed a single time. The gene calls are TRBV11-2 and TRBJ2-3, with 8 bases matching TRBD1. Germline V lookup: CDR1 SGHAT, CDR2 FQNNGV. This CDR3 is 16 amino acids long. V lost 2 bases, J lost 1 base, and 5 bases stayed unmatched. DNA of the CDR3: TGTGCCAGCAGCTTATGGGCAGGGGGCGGCACAGATACGCAGTATTTT. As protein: CASSLWAGGGTDTQYF.

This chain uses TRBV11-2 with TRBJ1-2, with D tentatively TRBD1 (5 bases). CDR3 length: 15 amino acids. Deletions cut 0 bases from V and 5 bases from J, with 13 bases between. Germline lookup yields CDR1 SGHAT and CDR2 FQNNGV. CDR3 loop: CASSLEMGEVYGYTF. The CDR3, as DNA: TGTGCCAGCAGCTTAGAGATGGGGGAGGTGTATGGCTACACCTTC.

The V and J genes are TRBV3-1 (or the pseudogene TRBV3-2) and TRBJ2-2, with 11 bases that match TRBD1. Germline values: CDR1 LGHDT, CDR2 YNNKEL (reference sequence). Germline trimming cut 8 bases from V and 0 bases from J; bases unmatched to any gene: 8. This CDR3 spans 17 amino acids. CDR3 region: CASRKGQGAANTGELFF. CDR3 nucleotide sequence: TGTGCCAGCCGAAAAGGACAGGGGGCCGCGAACACCGGGGAGCTGTTTTTT.

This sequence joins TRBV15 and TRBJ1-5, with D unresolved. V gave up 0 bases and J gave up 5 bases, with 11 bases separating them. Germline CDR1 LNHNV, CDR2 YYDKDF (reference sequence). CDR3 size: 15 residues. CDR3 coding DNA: TGTGCCACCAGCAGAGATCCCAGAAGCGATCAGCCCCAGCATTTT. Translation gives CATSRDPRSDQPQHF.

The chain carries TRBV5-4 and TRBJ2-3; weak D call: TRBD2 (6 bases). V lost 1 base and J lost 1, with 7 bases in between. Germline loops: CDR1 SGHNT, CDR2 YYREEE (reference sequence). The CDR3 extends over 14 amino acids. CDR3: CASSLWGGTDTQYF. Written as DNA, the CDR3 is TGTGCCAGCAGCTTGTGGGGGGGCACAGATACGCAGTATTTT.

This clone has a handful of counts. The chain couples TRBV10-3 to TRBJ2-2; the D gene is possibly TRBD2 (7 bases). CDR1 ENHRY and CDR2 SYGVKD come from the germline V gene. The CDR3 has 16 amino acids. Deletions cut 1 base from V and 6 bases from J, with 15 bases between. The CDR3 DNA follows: TGTGCCATCAGTGAGTGGCGGGGGCCCCTCCCCGGGGAGCTGTTTTTT. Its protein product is CAISEWRGPLPGELFF.